The T cell receptor (beta chain) under discussion was sequenced for a study of shared clonotypes between healthy human individuals (TCRdb year 2020). In the study overall: The cohort included a few men and a couple of women between 18 and 49 years of age. For each donor, CD4 naive and CD4 memory were each given three plates, CD8 naive was given two plates, and CD8 memory was given one plate. Blood TCR repertoires of five healthy adults were deeply sequenced to estimate repertoire size and the extent of clonotype sharing between individuals. To increase sequencing depth and limit assay-specific biases, different laboratories used diverse techniques to prepare libraries and sequence TCR repertoires. Leukapheresis yielded between about 0.85 and 10 billion PBMCs per donor.

CD8 naive samples consisted of CD45RO-negative cells that were positively selected for CCR7, yielding a CD45RA+CCR7+ population without TemRA cells. The donors were healthy, HIV-negative adults with no recently reported acute infections or vaccinations. Every donor was a Caucasian adult living in Nashville, Tennessee, USA. Blood was collected by leukapheresis, and PBMCs were isolated by Ficoll-Histopaque density gradient centrifugation and then cryopreserved in liquid nitrogen vapor phase. Purity and quantity of every magnetically sorted T cell population were checked by analytical flow cytometry. Each sorted fraction had its genomic DNA isolated and then quantified by UV absorbance on a Nanodrop 2000c. Using the deep immunoSEQ assay, multiplex PCR amplified TCR CDR3 regions from genomic DNA. Genomic DNA extracted from each cell subset was distributed evenly over all wells of several immunoSEQ 96-well plates, and each plate served as one replicate. Each replicate PCR for sorted subsets received around 200 ng genomic DNA, equal to roughly 30,000 T cell genomes. Purified libraries were measured with a Qubit 3.0 fluorometer, size-checked on a Bioanalyzer 2100, and measured again with the KAPA Library Quantification kit. A separate single-read 150-cycle Illumina NextSeq 550 flow cell was used to sequence each immunoSEQ 96-well plate. In the paper's pipeline: The immunoSEQ output contained only junctional sequences without quality scores, so filtering could not match that applied to full-length reads. Sequences were annotated with PyIR, a Python wrapper for IgBLAST v1.9, using IMGT germline references to assign V/J genes and CDR3. Any read was removed if the V/J assignment was weak (E-value above 1e-6), the CDR3 was missing, or the read contained stop codons, out-of-frame junctions, or ambiguous translated residues. A V3J clonotype was defined by an identical inferred V gene, J gene, and CDR3 amino acid sequence. Percentage overlap between repertoires was computed as shared unique clonotypes divided by the size of the smaller repertoire. Repertoire richness was assessed with RTK rarefaction, the Chao1 estimator, and Recon v2.1 estimates of unobserved clonotypes. Generation probabilities were computed with OLGA for all TCRbeta clonotypes obtained by the gDNA method from a handful of donors. TCRdb retrieved this table from immuneACCESS and kept in-frame rearrangements only. Not all clones are present; in checked studies, unresolved V genes account for under half, and no reason is known for the remainder. That table supplies the V and J calls and clone size; D and trimming were determined from the DNA. The table for this sample lists hundreds of thousands of clones; roughly 98% of them were counted only once. The ten largest clones add up to around 0.3% of the sample.

CDR1 and CDR2, looked up from the germline V gene, are SNHLY and FYNNEI. Relative to germline, V is missing 4 bases and J is missing 2 bases, with 4 bases of the junction outside any gene match. The CDR3 runs 15 residues from the cysteine to the phenylalanine. Only CDR3 DNA remains: 45 bases, in frame from the first base. Details on this clone: Its antigen remains unidentified. It has no much larger one-base neighbor in the sample; base qualities were not kept.

Study-level results and caveats: Across a few donors, approximately 5% of naive CD4, approximately 3.6% of naive CD8, about 2.3% of memory CD4, and approximately 0.42% of memory CD8 clonotypes were shared. Higher generation probabilities were observed for clonotypes shared by all four sorted-subset donors than for non-shared clonotypes. Rarefaction of sorted-subset datasets indicated incomplete sequencing despite the large sequencing depth. Only blood was sampled, and tissue TCR repertoires likely differ from those in blood. The small number of donors limited the genetic and exposure-history diversity represented. Estimated clonotype richness was generally larger for naive than for memory subsets. Pairwise subsampling indicated that sequencing depth was expected to affect the degree of clonotype sharing among donors.

The chain uses TRBV2 and TRBJ2-7; 11 nucleotides in the junction match TRBD2. Sequencing was performed on naive CD8+ T cells sorted from blood. In the paper's terms, the cell subset or site label means: CD45RA+CCR7+. The TCR comes from a man aged 30 to 45 in good health. The CDR3: CASSVGLAVTYEQYF. In nucleotide form, the sequence is TGTGCCAGCAGTGTGGGACTAGCGGTAACCTACGAGCAGTACTTC.